Sequencing of this T cell receptor beta chain was carried out in a study of shared clonotypes between healthy human individuals. The V and J ends lost 6 bases and 3 bases, in that order; junction bases with no gene match: 17. Germline assignment: CDR1 MGHRA and CDR2 YSYEKL. The CDR3 loop spans 17 amino acids. CD8 cells regarded as naive lacked CD45RO, were positively chosen for CCR7, and omitted terminally differentiated effector memory CD45RA+ cells. Generated by immunoSEQ multiplex PCR, the TCRdb table keeps only in-frame clones and is missing some. The repertoire holds millions of clones, with approximately 94% as singletons.

V is TRBV4-1 and J is TRBJ2-7; 7 bases align to TRBD2. The sequencing sample was made of naive CD8+ T cells sorted from blood. The TCR comes from a man between 18 and 29 years old in good health. The CDR3 protein is CASSPGGTGGRFYEQYF. The CDR3 region has the DNA TGCGCCAGCAGTCCCGGGGGGACGGGAGGCAGGTTCTACGAGCAGTACTTC.